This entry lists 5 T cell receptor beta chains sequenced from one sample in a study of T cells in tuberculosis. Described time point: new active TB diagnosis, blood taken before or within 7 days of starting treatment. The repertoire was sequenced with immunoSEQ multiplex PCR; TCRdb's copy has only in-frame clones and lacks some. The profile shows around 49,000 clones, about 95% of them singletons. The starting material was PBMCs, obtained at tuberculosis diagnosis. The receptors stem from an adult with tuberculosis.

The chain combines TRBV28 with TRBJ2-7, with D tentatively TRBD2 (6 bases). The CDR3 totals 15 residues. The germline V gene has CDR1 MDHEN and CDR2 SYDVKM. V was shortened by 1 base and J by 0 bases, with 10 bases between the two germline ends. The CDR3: CASSLLGRSSYEQYF. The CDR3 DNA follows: TGTGCCAGCAGTTTATTGGGGAGGAGCTCCTACGAGCAGTACTTC. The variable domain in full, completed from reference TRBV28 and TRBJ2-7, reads DVKVTQSSRYLVKRTGEKVFLECVQDMDHENMFWYRQDPGLGLRLIYFSYDVKMKEKGDIPEGYSVSREKKERFSLILESASTNQTSMYLCASSLLGRSSYEQYFGPGTRLTVT.

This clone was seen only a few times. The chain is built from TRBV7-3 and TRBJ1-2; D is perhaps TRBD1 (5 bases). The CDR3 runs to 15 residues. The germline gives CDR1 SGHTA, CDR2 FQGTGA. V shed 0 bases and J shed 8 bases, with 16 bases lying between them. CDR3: CASSLTSGPSGGYTF. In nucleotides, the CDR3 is TGTGCCAGCAGCTTAACGTCAGGGCCGTCAGGGGGCTACACCTTC.

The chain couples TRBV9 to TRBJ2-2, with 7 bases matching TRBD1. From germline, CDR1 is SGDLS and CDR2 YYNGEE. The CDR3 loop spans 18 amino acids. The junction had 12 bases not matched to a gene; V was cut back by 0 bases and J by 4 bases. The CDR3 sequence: CASSVAPPDRASTGELFF. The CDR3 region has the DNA TGTGCCAGCAGCGTAGCCCCTCCCGACAGGGCTAGCACCGGGGAGCTGTTTTTT.

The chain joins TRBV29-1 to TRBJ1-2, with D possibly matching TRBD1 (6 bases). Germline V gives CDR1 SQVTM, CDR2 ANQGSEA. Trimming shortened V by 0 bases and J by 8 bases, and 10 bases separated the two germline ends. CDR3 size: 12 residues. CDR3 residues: CSVEEGAGGYTF. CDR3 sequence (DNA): TGCAGCGTTGAAGAGGGGGCCGGGGGCTACACCTTC.

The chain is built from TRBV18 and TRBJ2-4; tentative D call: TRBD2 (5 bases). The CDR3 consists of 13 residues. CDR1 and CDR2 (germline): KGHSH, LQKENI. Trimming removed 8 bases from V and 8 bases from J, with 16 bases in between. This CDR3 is CASQGSVIDIQYF. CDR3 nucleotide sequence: TGTGCCAGCCAAGGGAGTGTTATAGACATTCAGTACTTC.